Presented here are 18 T cell receptor beta chains from one specimen sequenced in a study of blood T cells in healthy people across ages. The use of a sample-barcoded 5' primer and a J-beta primer mix characterized a second PCR of about 7 to 12 cycles. TCRdb used MiXCR to reprocess the 5' RACE reads, holding one entry per CDR3 protein. The sample lists 500,000 to 650,000 distinct CDR3 sequences, about a quarter seen once, with roughly 3.5% in the top ten. This sample was shared with a second study, whose subject was T cells of mothers and their children.

Material for sequencing was blood. The receptors here all came from a boy between 2 and 10 years old in good health.

This chain links TRBV12-3 or TRBV12-4 with TRBJ2-1, with TRBD2 matching 15 bases. The trim removed 4 bases at V and 8 bases at J, leaving 3 bases unmatched. The CDR3 spans 15 residues. The CDR3 DNA is TGTGCCAGCAGTTCCCGGACTAGCGGGGGGGATGAGCAGTTCTTC. This codes for CASSSRTSGGDEQFF.

The J gene is TRBJ1-3, the V gene TRBV10-2, with a possible D match to TRBD1 (5 bases). The CDR3 extends over 15 amino acids. In germline, CDR1 is WSHSY, CDR2 SAAADI. V lost 3 bases and J 0 bases, leaving 9 bases between the germline ends. The DNA of the CDR3 is TGCGCCAGCAGTGATGGGGCCAGCTCTGGAAACACCATATATTTT. Translation: CASSDGASSGNTIYF.

The chain carries TRBV12-3 or TRBV12-4 and TRBJ1-4, with TRBD1 identical over 10 bases. With V trimmed by 3 bases and J by 0 bases, 4 bases remained unmatched. This CDR3 has 17 residues. The CDR3 loop reads CASSLGGQGATNEKLFF. DNA for the CDR3: TGTGCCAGCAGTTTGGGAGGACAGGGGGCAACTAATGAAAAACTGTTTTTT.

The chain couples TRBV7-9 to TRBJ2-1; 8 bases fit TRBD1. J gave up 4 bases and V 5 bases, and 4 bases lay outside the gene matches. This CDR3 comprises 14 residues. Germline CDR1 SEHNR, CDR2 FQNEAQ (reference sequence). In DNA, the CDR3 is TGTGCCAGCAGCCCCGACAGGGGTTACAATGAGCAGTTCTTC. Translation gives CASSPDRGYNEQFF.

The chain's CDR3 is CASSRSGREGATQYF. Here the CDR3 DNA reads TGTGCCAGCAGTCGCTCGGGGAGGGAGGGAGCGACCCAGTACTTC. This chain connects TRBV6-5 to TRBJ2-5, with TRBD2 identical over 7 bases. The CDR3 loop spans 15 amino acids. Germline CDR1 is MNHEY and CDR2 is SVGAGI. V dropped 5 bases and J dropped 7; count of bases not matched to a gene: 13.

In its sample, this clonotype was seen a few times. The chain couples TRBV7-9 to TRBJ2-2; unclear D gene. This CDR3 region has 13 residues. Germline loops: CDR1 SEHNR, CDR2 FQNEAQ (reference sequence). Between the trimmed V and J ends, which lost 5 bases and 6 bases, there was a span of 10 bases. The CDR3 DNA follows: TGTGCCAGCAGCCTGCTTGATCCCGGGGAGCTGTTTTTT. Protein: CASSLLDPGELFF.

This clonotype occurred a few times. This sequence joins TRBV7-8 and TRBJ2-3; 8 nucleotides match TRBD1. The CDR3 has 17 amino acids. CDR1 SGHVS and CDR2 FQNEAQ come from the germline V gene. Trimming removed 5 bases from V and 5 bases from J; junction bases left unmatched: 15. CDR3 protein: CASSGAYDRGFVDTQYF. The CDR3 DNA sequence: TGTGCCAGCAGCGGTGCATACGACAGGGGTTTTGTAGATACGCAGTATTTT. Full variable domain (outside the CDR3, taken from reference TRBV7-8 and TRBJ2-3): GAGVSQSPRYKVAKRGQDVALRCDPISGHVSLFWYQQALGQGPEFLTYFQNEAQLDKSGLPSDRFFAERPEGSVSTLKIQRTQQEDSAVYLCASSGAYDRGFVDTQYFGPGTRLTVL.

This clonotype was seen a handful of times. The chain combines TRBV5-1 with TRBJ2-3, with a possible D match to TRBD1 (6 bases). Germline V gives CDR1 SGHRS, CDR2 YFSETQ. The CDR3 totals 15 residues. Trimming removed 4 bases from V and 2 bases from J, with 14 bases in between. DNA of the CDR3: TGCGCCAGCAGCGCCAGGGGTATCGACACAGATACGCAGTATTTT. Residues: CASSARGIDTDTQYF.

As regards this clonotype: Germline is not matched at one junction end, which may reflect a read error. The CDR3, as DNA: TGCAGTGCTAGAACTAGCGGCACCTACAATGAGCAGCTCTTC. Protein sequence: CSARTSGTYNEQLF. V and J are TRBV20-1 and TRBJ2-1; 8 bases fit TRBD2. This CDR3 has 14 amino acids. CDR1 and CDR2 (germline): DFQATT, SNEGSKA (reference sequence).

This clonotype has just a few counts. At one end the junction does not follow the germline gene, possibly because of a read error. The chain has TRBV9 and TRBJ2-3, with 8 bases identical to TRBD2. Per germline, CDR1 SGDLS and CDR2 YYNGEE. This CDR3 has 16 residues. The CDR3, as DNA: TGTGCCAGCAGCCCTAGAGCGGGAGACATCACAGATACGCGGTATTTT. It encodes CASSPRAGDITDTRYF. The complete variable domain, with remaining parts taken from reference TRBV9 and TRBJ2-3, reads DSGVTQTPKHLITATGQRVTLRCSPRSGDLSVYWYQQSLDQGLQFLIQYYNGEERAKGNILERFSAQQFPDLHSELNLSSLELGDSALYFCASSPRAGDITDTRYFGPGTRLTVL.

V gene TRBV3-1 combines with J gene TRBJ1-2; 9 positions agree with TRBD1. Germline assignment: CDR1 LGHDT and CDR2 YNNKEL (reference sequence). The CDR3 extends over 16 amino acids. Unmatched junction bases numbered 7, after V lost 0 bases and J lost 5 bases. This chain's CDR3 is CASSQDATGGLYGYTF. As DNA, the CDR3 is TGTGCCAGCAGCCAAGATGCGACAGGGGGTCTTTATGGCTACACCTTC.

As for this clonotype: Germline is not matched at one junction end, which may reflect a read error. The chain carries TRBV25-1 and TRBJ2-1; perhaps TRBD1 as D (6 bases). The germline V gene has CDR1 MGHDK and CDR2 SYGVNS. CDR3 length: 14 residues. The CDR3 region is CASRATDRFNGQFF. For the CDR3, the DNA is TGTGCCAGCAGGGCAACCGACAGGTTCAATGGGCAGTTCTTC.

The chain joins TRBV6-6 to TRBJ2-7, with 8 bases identical to TRBD1. The CDR3 spans 16 residues. Germline assignment: CDR1 MNHNY and CDR2 SVGAGI (reference sequence). V gave up 0 bases and J gave up 3 bases; unmatched junction bases: 7. This CDR3 reads CASSYSPGQVVYEQYF. The CDR3 DNA reads TGTGCCAGCAGTTACTCGCCGGGACAGGTCGTCTACGAGCAGTACTTC.

Only a few counts were recorded for this clonotype. The chain is built from TRBV5-1 and TRBJ2-5; D remains unclear. The last part of the DNA fits TRBJ2-1 better; the J call may be wrong. Germline CDR1 SGHRS, CDR2 YFSETQ. There are 13 residues in the CDR3. CDR3 sequence: CASSVAPRNEQFF. The CDR3 nucleotides are TGCGCCAGCAGCGTAGCTCCCCGCAATGAGCAGTTCTTC.

Only a few counts were recorded for this clonotype. The J gene is TRBJ2-3, the V gene TRBV20-1; 13 bases map to TRBD2. The ends lost 6 bases at V and 3 bases at J; junction bases unmatched: 6. Germline V gives CDR1 DFQATT, CDR2 SNEGSKA (reference sequence). The CDR3 spans 15 residues. The CDR3 DNA is TGCAGTGCGCTCGGACTAGCGGGAGAGACAGATACGCAGTATTTT. It translates to CSALGLAGETDTQYF.

This sequence joins TRBV20-1 and TRBJ2-7; D call uncertain. This CDR3 comprises 14 residues. Germline-derived CDR1 and CDR2 are DFQATT and SNEGSKA (reference sequence). Trimming removed 0 bases from V and 3 bases from J, with 12 bases in between. CDR3 in amino acids: CSARDLAGSYEQYF. The DNA of the CDR3 is TGCAGTGCTAGAGATCTTGCAGGAAGCTACGAGCAGTACTTC.

This clonotype has more than one count but fewer than ten. V and J are TRBV20-1 and TRBJ2-1, with D possibly matching TRBD2 (5 bases). The CDR3 consists of 12 residues. The germline V and J ends were trimmed by 6 bases and 6 bases, with 12 bases remaining between them. The germline gives CDR1 DFQATT, CDR2 SNEGSKA (reference sequence). In DNA form, the CDR3 reads TGCAGTGCGCGGGTTAAAGGCAATGAGCAGTTCTTC. Its translation: CSARVKGNEQFF.

The CDR3 nucleotides read TGTGCCAGTAGTATGCCCCGTGGGGAGGTAAACACTGAAGCTTTCTTT. Its translation is CASSMPRGEVNTEAFF. This chain uses TRBV19 with TRBJ1-1, with D unclear. CDR1 and CDR2 (germline): LNHDA, SQIVND (reference sequence). This CDR3 has 16 residues. V was trimmed by 3 bases and J by 2 bases, leaving 16 bases between them.